This passage covers 10 T cell receptor beta chains from one sample sequenced in a study of blood T cell repertoires in COVID-19. Sequencing was performed with immunoSEQ multiplex PCR; in TCRdb, only in-frame clones are kept and a portion is missing. The sample includes approximately 92,000 clones, about 80% seen only once; the top ten take 3.5% to 5%. Sequenced material: peripheral blood. Receptors were obtained from a man aged 55 to 70 with acute or convalescent COVID-19.

J is TRBJ2-7 and V is TRBV11-3; 8 bases align to TRBD1. The CDR3 totals 15 residues. The trim removed 8 bases at V and 3 bases at J, leaving 12 bases unmatched. Per germline, CDR1 SGHNT and CDR2 YENEEA. CDR3 region: CASGDRDRTDYEQYF. The CDR3 nucleotides read TGTGCCAGCGGAGACCGGGACAGGACTGACTACGAGCAGTACTTC.

The chain recombines TRBV5-1 with TRBJ2-3, with D hard to call. The CDR3 has 11 amino acids. The germline V gene has CDR1 SGHRS and CDR2 YFSETQ. Between the trimmed V and J ends, which lost 0 bases and 8 bases, there was a span of 4 bases. CDR3 in DNA: TGCGCCAGCAGCTTGGAAGCTACGCAGTATTTT. Residues: CASSLEATQYF.

The chain links TRBV6-5 to TRBJ1-1; perhaps TRBD1 as D (5 bases). The germline V and J ends were trimmed by 5 bases and 13 bases, with 23 bases remaining between them. Germline CDR1 reads MNHEY; CDR2 reads SVGAGI. The length of the CDR3 is 14 residues. CDR3 sequence: CASSLAGGKRHNFF. CDR3 nucleotides: TGTGCCAGCAGTCTGGCGGGGGGGAAAAGACATAATTTCTTT.

The V call is TRBV6-5, the J call TRBJ1-5; a weak D match, TRBD1 (5 bases). CDR3 length: 14 amino acids. V lost 2 bases and J lost 3, with 8 bases in between. CDR1 is MNHEY, CDR2 SVGAGI, per germline. CDR3 sequence: CASSYRGFNQPQHF. The CDR3 DNA sequence: TGTGCCAGCAGTTACCGGGGGTTCAATCAGCCCCAGCATTTT.

The V and J genes are TRBV28 and TRBJ1-2; 7 nucleotides align to TRBD1. The CDR3 is made up of 14 amino acids. CDR1 and CDR2 (germline): MDHEN, SYDVKM. The J segment lost 1 base and the V segment lost 4 bases, leaving 3 bases of the junction unmatched. The CDR3 region is CASSSGQDNYGYTF. The CDR3 coding sequence is TGTGCCAGCAGTTCCGGACAGGATAACTATGGCTACACCTTC.

The chain uses TRBV5-1 and TRBJ2-1, with a weak D call TRBD2 (5 bases). The CDR3 extends over 13 amino acids. Trimming removed 4 bases at V and 8 bases at J, with 13 bases between. Germline V gene data show CDR1 as SGHRS and CDR2 as YFSETQ. This CDR3 reads CASSRSERDEQFF. The CDR3 nucleotides are TGCGCCAGCAGCCGTAGCGAAAGGGATGAGCAGTTCTTC.

The chain uses TRBV18 and TRBJ2-7; D ambiguous. CDR1 is KGHSH and CDR2 is LQKENI in the germline V gene. The V and J ends lost 3 bases and 7 bases respectively, with 13 bases between them. The CDR3 contains 13 residues. Here the CDR3 reads CASSPSTLEEQYV. The CDR3 nucleotides are TGTGCCAGCTCACCCTCGACCCTAGAGGAGCAGTACGTC.

This clone was found a few times. The chain carries TRBV6-2 or TRBV6-3 and TRBJ1-2; D is uncertain. The ends were cut back, 6 bases at V and 4 bases at J, with 15 bases in the middle. CDR3 length: 14 residues. Looked up from germline, CDR1 is MNHEY and CDR2 is SVGEGT. CDR3 amino acids: CASSPWEGSYGYTF. The CDR3 nucleotides read TGTGCCAGCAGCCCTTGGGAGGGCTCCTATGGCTACACCTTC.

This sequence joins TRBV19 and TRBJ1-4, with D hard to call. V was cut by 1 base and J by 3 bases, with 9 bases left in between. The CDR3 contains 15 residues. CDR1 is LNHDA and CDR2 is SQIVND in the germline V gene (reference sequence). This CDR3 reads CASSIVDQANEKLFF. CDR3 DNA: TGTGCCAGTAGTATAGTCGACCAGGCTAATGAAAAACTGTTTTTT.

The CDR3 DNA reads as TGTGCCAGCAGTTTAGGGCTTGGGGAGCAGTTCTTC. This sequence encodes CASSLGLGEQFF. J is TRBJ2-1 and V is TRBV27; D gene uncertain. V was cut by 2 bases and J by 10 bases, with 9 bases left in between. Germline CDR1 and CDR2: MNHEY and SMNVEV (reference sequence). The CDR3 is 12 residues long.